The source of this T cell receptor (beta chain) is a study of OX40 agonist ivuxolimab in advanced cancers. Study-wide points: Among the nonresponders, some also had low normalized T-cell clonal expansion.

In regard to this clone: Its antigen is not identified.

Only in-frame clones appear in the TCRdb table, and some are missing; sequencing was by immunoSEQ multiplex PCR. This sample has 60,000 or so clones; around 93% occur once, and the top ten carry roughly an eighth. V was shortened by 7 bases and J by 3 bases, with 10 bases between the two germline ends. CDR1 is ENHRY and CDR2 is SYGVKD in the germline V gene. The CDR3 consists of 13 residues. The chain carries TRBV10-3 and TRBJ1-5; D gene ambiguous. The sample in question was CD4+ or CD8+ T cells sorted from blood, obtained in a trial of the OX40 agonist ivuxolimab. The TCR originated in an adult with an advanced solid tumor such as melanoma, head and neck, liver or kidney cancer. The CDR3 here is CAINRGINQPQHF. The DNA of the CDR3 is TGTGCCATCAACCGGGGAATCAATCAGCCCCAGCATTTT.